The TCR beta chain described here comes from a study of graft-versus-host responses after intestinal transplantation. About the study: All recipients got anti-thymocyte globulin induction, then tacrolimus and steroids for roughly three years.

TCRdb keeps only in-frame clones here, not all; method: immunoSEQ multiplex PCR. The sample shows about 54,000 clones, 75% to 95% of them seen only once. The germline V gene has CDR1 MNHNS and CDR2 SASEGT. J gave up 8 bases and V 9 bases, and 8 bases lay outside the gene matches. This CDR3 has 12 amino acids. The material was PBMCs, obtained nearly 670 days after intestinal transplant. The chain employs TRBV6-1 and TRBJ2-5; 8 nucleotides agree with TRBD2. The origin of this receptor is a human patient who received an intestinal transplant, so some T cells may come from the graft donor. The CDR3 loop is CASSGTRVTQYF. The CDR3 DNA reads TGTGCCAGTTCCGGGACTAGGGTCACCCAGTACTTC.